Listed below are T cell receptor beta chains from one sample, sequenced in a study of T cell repertoires in cytomegalovirus infection. TCRdb reprocessed the reads via MiXCR and lists one record per CDR3 protein. The sample yields almost 500,000 distinct CDR3 sequences, about 10% seen once. The sequencing sample was made of PBMCs. The source of these receptors is a human donor in good health (CMV status not recorded). Some clones in this sample may be carry-over from other donors' samples. Both conserved end residues are part of each CDR3. Each record gives: J gene, V gene, D gene, clone size, CDR3 protein, CDR3 DNA. The D gene is left open where the match is weak. Clone size is stated in some rows and not others, as once, few, many or a class when expanded.

J gene: TRBJ2-1
V gene: TRBV20-1
D gene: TRBD2
clone size: .
CDR3 protein: CSAQTGPSGTSEFF
CDR3 DNA: TGCAGTGCTCAAACAGGGCCCTCCGGGACTAGCGAGTTCTTC

J gene: TRBJ2-2
V gene: TRBV6-2/TRBV6-3
D gene: TRBD2
clone size: few
CDR3 protein: CASSDTMSTSGNTGELFF
CDR3 DNA: TGTGCCAGCAGTGACACCATGTCGACTAGCGGGAACACCGGGGAGCTGTTTTTT

J gene: TRBJ2-5
V gene: TRBV7-8
D gene: TRBD2
clone size: many
CDR3 protein: CASSLTWGTTPGYF
CDR3 DNA: TGTGCCAGCAGCTTAACCTGGGGGACTACCCCAGGGTACTTC

J gene: TRBJ2-5
V gene: TRBV18
D gene: TRBD1
clone size: few
CDR3 protein: CASSPRDRGWETQYF
CDR3 DNA: TGTGCCAGCTCACCACGGGACAGGGGATGGGAGACCCAGTACTTC

J gene: TRBJ2-3
V gene: TRBV20-1
D gene: TRBD2
clone size: few
CDR3 protein: CSATSLAASTDTQYF
CDR3 DNA: TGCAGTGCTACCTCACTAGCGGCCTCCACAGATACGCAGTATTTT

J gene: TRBJ2-7
V gene: TRBV27
D gene: .
clone size: many
CDR3 protein: CASSPRDLELLEQYF
CDR3 DNA: TGTGCCAGCAGTCCCCGGGATCTCGAGCTTCTCGAGCAGTACTTC

J gene: TRBJ2-1
V gene: TRBV11-2
D gene: .
clone size: many
CDR3 protein: CASSEAGTFTEQFF
CDR3 DNA: TGTGCCAGCAGCGAAGCCGGGACCTTCACTGAGCAGTTCTTC

J gene: TRBJ2-7
V gene: TRBV6-5
D gene: .
clone size: few
CDR3 protein: CASSRDNYEQYF
CDR3 DNA: TGTGCCAGCAGCCGGGACAACTACGAGCAGTACTTC

J gene: TRBJ2-6
V gene: TRBV12-3/TRBV12-4
D gene: .
clone size: many
CDR3 protein: CASSRQSSGANVLTF
CDR3 DNA: TGTGCCAGCAGTCGACAGAGCTCTGGGGCCAACGTCCTGACTTTC

J gene: TRBJ2-1
V gene: TRBV9
D gene: .
clone size: .
CDR3 protein: CASSVDASAPQGVQFF
CDR3 DNA: TGTGCCAGCAGCGTAGATGCTAGCGCACCGCAGGGGGTGCAGTTCTTC

J gene: TRBJ2-2
V gene: TRBV4-2
D gene: .
clone size: .
CDR3 protein: CASSQDQTLTTGELFF
CDR3 DNA: TGTGCCAGCAGCCAAGATCAGACTTTAACCACCGGGGAGCTGTTTTTT

J gene: TRBJ1-1
V gene: TRBV5-1
D gene: TRBD1
clone size: many
CDR3 protein: CASSFSGQGDTEAFF
CDR3 DNA: TGCGCCAGCAGCTTCTCCGGACAGGGGGACACTGAAGCTTTCTTT

J gene: TRBJ2-3
V gene: TRBV9
D gene: .
clone size: .
CDR3 protein: CASSARRYENTQYF
CDR3 DNA: TGTGCCAGCAGCGCCCGACGTTATGAGAATACGCAGTATTTT

J gene: TRBJ2-2
V gene: TRBV15
D gene: .
clone size: many
CDR3 protein: CATSSFRRTANTGELFF
CDR3 DNA: TGTGCCACCAGCTCGTTTAGACGGACAGCCAACACCGGGGAGCTGTTTTTT

J gene: TRBJ2-7
V gene: TRBV20-1
D gene: TRBD1
clone size: few
CDR3 protein: CSARSRDSPYEQYF
CDR3 DNA: TGCAGTGCTAGAAGCCGGGACAGCCCCTACGAGCAGTACTTC

J gene: TRBJ1-1
V gene: TRBV9
D gene: TRBD1
clone size: .
CDR3 protein: CASSVTGWTEAFF
CDR3 DNA: TGTGCCAGCAGCGTGACAGGGTGGACTGAAGCTTTCTTT

J gene: TRBJ2-1
V gene: TRBV20-1
D gene: TRBD2
clone size: few
CDR3 protein: CSRAGGTHNEQFF
CDR3 DNA: TGCAGTCGCGCGGGGGGGACCCACAATGAGCAGTTCTTC

J gene: TRBJ2-1
V gene: TRBV30
D gene: TRBD2
clone size: .
CDR3 protein: CALSRIAGVREQFF
CDR3 DNA: TGTGCCCTCTCACGGATAGCGGGAGTACGTGAGCAGTTCTTC

J gene: TRBJ2-7
V gene: TRBV29-1
D gene: .
clone size: many
CDR3 protein: CSVYTGQYEQYF
CDR3 DNA: TGCAGCGTCTACACAGGGCAATACGAGCAGTACTTC

J gene: TRBJ2-7
V gene: TRBV20-1
D gene: .
clone size: .
CDR3 protein: CSARDGSTGSGEQYF
CDR3 DNA: TGCAGTGCTAGAGATGGCAGTACAGGGTCGGGCGAGCAGTACTTC

J gene: TRBJ1-3
V gene: TRBV2
D gene: .
clone size: .
CDR3 protein: CASSESWTGFSGNTIYF
CDR3 DNA: TGTGCCAGCAGTGAAAGCTGGACGGGATTCTCTGGAAACACCATATATTTT

J gene: TRBJ1-1
V gene: TRBV4-1
D gene: .
clone size: few
CDR3 protein: CASSQVLGVRQINTEAFF
CDR3 DNA: TGCGCCAGCAGCCAAGTTTTGGGTGTTCGGCAGATCAACACTGAAGCTTTCTTT

J gene: TRBJ1-4
V gene: TRBV28
D gene: TRBD1
clone size: many
CDR3 protein: CASFDRDNEKLFF
CDR3 DNA: TGTGCCAGCTTCGACAGGGATAATGAAAAACTGTTTTTT

J gene: TRBJ2-2
V gene: TRBV19
D gene: .
clone size: many
CDR3 protein: CASSIDRANTGELFF
CDR3 DNA: TGTGCCAGTAGTATCGACAGAGCGAACACCGGGGAGCTGTTTTTT

J gene: TRBJ1-4
V gene: TRBV4-1
D gene: .
clone size: .
CDR3 protein: CASSVGQKPNEKLFF
CDR3 DNA: TGCGCCAGCAGCGTCGGACAGAAACCTAATGAAAAACTGTTTTTT

J gene: TRBJ2-3
V gene: TRBV7-8
D gene: .
clone size: many
CDR3 protein: CASSYEGGEDTQYF
CDR3 DNA: TGTGCCAGCAGCTATGAGGGTGGGGAAGATACGCAGTATTTT

J gene: TRBJ1-6
V gene: TRBV11-2
D gene: .
clone size: many
CDR3 protein: CASSLDMRNSPLHF
CDR3 DNA: TGTGCCAGCAGCTTAGATATGAGGAATTCACCCCTCCACTTT

J gene: TRBJ2-1
V gene: TRBV6-1
D gene: .
clone size: many
CDR3 protein: CASRPPGLRSDEQFF
CDR3 DNA: TGTGCCAGCAGGCCCCCGGGACTCCGGTCGGATGAGCAGTTCTTC

J gene: TRBJ2-1
V gene: TRBV2
D gene: TRBD2
clone size: many
CDR3 protein: CASKGTSGSYNEQFF
CDR3 DNA: TGTGCCAGCAAAGGGACTAGCGGGAGTTACAATGAGCAGTTCTTC

J gene: TRBJ2-1
V gene: TRBV3-1
D gene: .
clone size: many
CDR3 protein: CASSQDSLYNEQFF
CDR3 DNA: TGTGCCAGCAGCCAAGACTCCCTTTACAATGAGCAGTTCTTC

J gene: TRBJ2-5
V gene: TRBV24-1
D gene: TRBD1
clone size: many
CDR3 protein: CATSDPAGQGAETQYF
CDR3 DNA: TGTGCCACCAGTGACCCCGCCGGACAGGGGGCAGAGACCCAGTACTTC

J gene: TRBJ1-6
V gene: TRBV11-2
D gene: .
clone size: many
CDR3 protein: CASSLWTKDAIYNSPLHF
CDR3 DNA: TGTGCCAGCAGCCTCTGGACAAAGGATGCTATTTATAATTCACCCCTCCACTTT

J gene: TRBJ2-7
V gene: TRBV2
D gene: TRBD2
clone size: .
CDR3 protein: CASPGLAGGYEQYF
CDR3 DNA: TGTGCCAGCCCCGGACTAGCGGGAGGATACGAGCAGTACTTC

J gene: TRBJ2-1
V gene: TRBV20-1
D gene: TRBD1
clone size: .
CDR3 protein: CSARSPGQGDNEQFF
CDR3 DNA: TGCAGTGCCCGATCCCCGGGACAGGGGGACAATGAGCAGTTCTTC

J gene: TRBJ2-7
V gene: TRBV28
D gene: TRBD1
clone size: many
CDR3 protein: CASSPWTGDEQYF
CDR3 DNA: TGTGCCAGCAGTCCCTGGACAGGGGACGAGCAGTACTTC

J gene: TRBJ1-6
V gene: TRBV27
D gene: .
clone size: few
CDR3 protein: CASSPWAPSSYNSPLHF
CDR3 DNA: TGTGCCAGCAGTCCCTGGGCCCCGAGCTCCTATAATTCACCCCTCCACTTT

J gene: TRBJ2-1
V gene: TRBV6-5
D gene: TRBD2
clone size: many
CDR3 protein: CASSYFQGGLTRAGGREQFF
CDR3 DNA: TGTGCCAGCAGTTACTTTCAGGGAGGACTCACTAGGGCGGGGGGGCGTGAGCAGTTCTTC

J gene: TRBJ1-1
V gene: TRBV10-3
D gene: .
clone size: many
CDR3 protein: CAISEGPRGGSEAFF
CDR3 DNA: TGTGCCATCAGTGAAGGCCCCCGGGGCGGTTCTGAAGCTTTCTTT

J gene: TRBJ2-7
V gene: TRBV11-2
D gene: .
clone size: many
CDR3 protein: CASSSPVGGRDEQYF
CDR3 DNA: TGTGCCAGCAGCTCTCCCGTGGGGGGCCGGGACGAGCAGTACTTC

J gene: TRBJ2-1
V gene: TRBV7-9
D gene: .
clone size: many
CDR3 protein: CASSLEGLANEQFF
CDR3 DNA: TGTGCCAGCAGCTTAGAGGGCCTAGCGAATGAGCAGTTCTTC

J gene: TRBJ2-7
V gene: TRBV19
D gene: TRBD2
clone size: many
CDR3 protein: CASSIVAGGDEQYF
CDR3 DNA: TGTGCCAGTAGTATAGTAGCGGGAGGCGACGAGCAGTACTTC

J gene: TRBJ2-3
V gene: TRBV7-3
D gene: .
clone size: many
CDR3 protein: CASSPGISTDTQYF
CDR3 DNA: TGTGCCAGCAGCCCGGGGATAAGCACAGATACGCAGTATTTT

J gene: TRBJ2-1
V gene: TRBV11-2
D gene: .
clone size: many
CDR3 protein: CASSPQAGKQFF
CDR3 DNA: TGTGCCAGCAGCCCCCAGGCCGGTAAGCAGTTCTTC

J gene: TRBJ1-5
V gene: TRBV12-5
D gene: .
clone size: many
CDR3 protein: CASALSGQNQPQHF
CDR3 DNA: TGTGCTAGTGCCCTCTCCGGACAGAATCAGCCCCAGCATTTT